The sequence of this T cell receptor (beta chain) was determined in a study of beta chain features in type 1 diabetes. Whole-study findings and limits: Shortening of TCRB CDR3s, moderate but significant, appeared in all four CD4+ subsets of Type 1 diabetes patients.

The sequenced template was cDNA made from the entire isolated RNA. The assay was immunoSEQ multiplex PCR, and TCRdb's table has in-frame clones only and misses some. The sample has 600,000 to 650,000 clones, 15% seen once. Trimming took off 1 base at V and 0 bases at J, with 13 bases between the two ends. The CDR3 spans 18 residues. Germline lookup yields CDR1 SGHVS and CDR2 FQNEAQ. This clone was seen a handful of times. Its target is not known. One heparinised blood draw, averaging roughly 120 mL, came from each donor. Central memory, naive, regulatory and stem cell-like memory CD4+ cells were sorted by CD45RO/CCR7/CD25/CD127/CD95/CD27. All of the sorted populations showed purity greater than 95%.

Source material: naive CD4+ T cells from blood. This sequence was found in a man between 18 and 29 years old in good health. The chain links TRBV7-8 to TRBJ2-6, with a possible D match to TRBD1 (5 bases). CDR3 in DNA: TGTGCCAGCAGCTTAGGTGCAGGACAATACTCTGGGGCCAACGTCCTGACTTTC. As protein: CASSLGAGQYSGANVLTF.